These T cell receptor beta chains were read from a single sample in a study of early T cells in non-severe SARS-CoV-2 infection. TCRdb recomputed calls from the 5' RACE reads with MiXCR, one row per CDR3 protein. The table lists about 19,000 distinct CDR3 sequences, around 4.2% of them singletons, with roughly 7% in the top ten. Sequences were obtained from whole blood. These receptors were taken from an adult who was a healthcare worker with PCR-confirmed SARS-CoV-2 infection or an uninfected control (not recorded which). CDR3s include the opening cysteine and the closing phenylalanine or tryptophan. The order of the fields is J gene, CDR3 length, clone size, D gene, V gene, CDR3 protein, CDR3 DNA. The D gene is left open where the match is weak. The size entry gives once, few, many or a size class.

TRBJ2-2	15	medium-sized	-	TRBV11-2	CASSLLRANTGELFF	TGTGCCAGCAGCTTACTCCGCGCGAACACCGGGGAGCTGTTTTTT
TRBJ1-2	13	few	-	TRBV7-2	CASSSGTNYGYTF	TGTGCCAGCAGCTCTGGGACTAACTATGGCTACACCTTC
TRBJ1-1	17	few	TRBD1	TRBV9	CASSVQPRGQMNTEAFF	TGTGCCAGCAGCGTCCAACCGCGGGGACAGATGAACACTGAAGCTTTCTTT
TRBJ1-6	14	many	-	TRBV27	CASRRPRNNSPLHF	TGTGCCAGCAGACGGCCACGAAATAATTCACCCCTCCACTTT
TRBJ1-5	15	few	-	TRBV12-5	CASGAPRGINQPQHF	TGTGCTAGTGGAGCGCCTCGAGGGATCAATCAGCCCCAGCATTTT
TRBJ2-5	13	medium-sized	-	TRBV20-1	CSAKSRRAGTQYF	TGCAGTGCTAAGAGCAGACGGGCAGGGACCCAGTACTTC
TRBJ1-4	12	many	-	TRBV25-1	CASSERGEKLFF	TGTGCCAGCAGTGAGCGGGGTGAAAAACTGTTTTTT
TRBJ2-5	14	few	-	TRBV3-1	CASSHGGYQETQYF	TGTGCCAGCAGCCACGGCGGGTACCAAGAGACCCAGTACTTC
TRBJ1-6	16	many	-	TRBV18	CASSPPRTDYNSPLHF	TGTGCCAGCTCACCACCACGGACAGACTATAATTCACCCCTCCACTTT
TRBJ1-3	13	many	-	TRBV5-6	CASFGRAGNTIYF	TGTGCCAGCTTCGGGCGTGCTGGAAACACCATATATTTT
TRBJ2-1	16	few	-	TRBV7-2	CASSLPRGLGRGEQFF	TGTGCCAGCAGCTTACCACGGGGCCTAGGCCGGGGTGAGCAGTTCTTC